Presented here are 28 T cell receptor beta chains from one specimen sequenced in a study of siplizumab effects on memory and regulatory T cells. Assay: immunoSEQ multiplex PCR; the TCRdb copy retains only in-frame clones and omits some. Of around 26,000 clones listed, around 84% are singletons. Specimen: memory CD4+ T cells sorted from blood. These receptors were taken from a human donor in good health.

In this sample, this clone turned up once. V gene TRBV15 combines with J gene TRBJ2-5, with TRBD2 matching over 9 bases. V gave up 3 bases and J gave up 7 bases; unmatched junction bases: 21. This CDR3 spans 19 amino acids. The germline CDR1 and CDR2 sequences are LNHNV and YYDKDF (reference sequence). DNA of the CDR3: TGTGCCACCAGCAGCTCCCACGGGGCGGGAGGGCTCAATAGGGGGACCCAGTACTTC. Translating it yields CATSSSHGAGGLNRGTQYF.

This clone was picked up one time. This chain connects TRBV30 to TRBJ1-3; 9 nucleotides agree with TRBD1. Germline-derived CDR1 and CDR2 are GTSNPN and SVGIG (reference sequence). Losses at the gene ends were 0 bases for V and 0 bases for J; bases not matched to a gene: 6. The CDR3 spans 17 residues. CDR3 sequence reads: CAWSVLQGAGSGNTIYF. The CDR3 DNA reads as TGTGCCTGGAGTGTCCTACAGGGGGCTGGCTCTGGAAACACCATATATTTT.

The chain recombines TRBV18 with TRBJ1-2, with TRBD1 as a possible D gene (6 bases). The germline V gene encodes CDR1 KGHSH and CDR2 LQKENI. Trimming removed 6 bases at V and 2 bases at J, with 19 bases between. The CDR3 runs to 16 residues. The CDR3 sequence is CASSPGGQNGNYGYTF. CDR3 nucleotide sequence: TGTGCCAGCTCGCCGGGGGGGCAAAATGGGAACTATGGCTACACCTTC.

V is TRBV28 and J is TRBJ2-3; a possible D gene is TRBD2 (5 bases). This CDR3 is built from 16 residues. With 6 bases removed from V and 7 bases from J, the gap between germline ends came to 23 bases. Germline CDR1 MDHEN, CDR2 SYDVKM. CDR3 in DNA: TGTGCCAGCAGGATCCTTGTGGCGGGCGAGGAGAATACGCAGTATTTT. This codes for CASRILVAGEENTQYF. The complete variable domain, with remaining parts taken from reference TRBV28 and TRBJ2-3, reads DVKVTQSSRYLVKRTGEKVFLECVQDMDHENMFWYRQDPGLGLRLIYFSYDVKMKEKGDIPEGYSVSREKKERFSLILESASTNQTSMYLCASRILVAGEENTQYFGPGTRLTVL.

This chain connects TRBV6-5 to TRBJ2-7; 9 bases line up with TRBD1. CDR1 is MNHEY and CDR2 is SVGAGI in the germline V gene. V shed 2 bases and J 5 bases; nucleotides not matched to a gene: 7. CDR3 length equals 15 residues. The CDR3 coding sequence is TGTGCCAGCAGTTACACCGGGACAGGGACCCACGAGCAGTACTTC. It is translated as CASSYTGTGTHEQYF.

This rearrangement joins TRBV18 to TRBJ1-2; D gene unclear. Germline V gives CDR1 KGHSH, CDR2 LQKENI. V gave up 4 bases and J gave up 1 base, with 10 bases separating them. CDR3 length: 14 amino acids. CDR3 region: CASSQSDLNYGYTF. CDR3 sequence (DNA): TGTGCCAGCTCACAATCGGACCTTAACTATGGCTACACCTTC.

CDR3 in DNA: TGTGCCAGCAGTGGGACAGGGAGCTCGAACACCGGGGAGCTGTTTTTT. Its protein is CASSGTGSSNTGELFF. The V and J genes are TRBV27 and TRBJ2-2, with 9 positions matching TRBD1. This CDR3 has 16 amino acids. Trimming took 5 bases from V and 0 from J; bases not matched to a gene: 4. CDR1 is MNHEY and CDR2 is SMNVEV in the germline V gene (reference sequence).

V usage is TRBV6-1 and J usage is TRBJ1-1, with 7 bases fitting TRBD1. Germline values: CDR1 MNHNS, CDR2 SASEGT. With V trimmed by 3 bases and J by 3 bases, 1 base remained unmatched. The CDR3 runs 13 residues. CDR3 protein: CASSEQGDTEAFF. The CDR3 nucleotides read TGTGCCAGCAGTGAGCAGGGGGACACTGAAGCTTTCTTT.

J is TRBJ2-3 and V is TRBV29-1; 12 bases are shared with TRBD2. Looked up from germline, CDR1 is SQVTM and CDR2 is ANQGSEA. Trimming took 4 bases from V and 4 from J; bases not matched to a gene: 9. The CDR3 is 16 amino acids. DNA of the CDR3: TGCAGCGTTGGGGACGTTGCTAGCGGGAGGGCAGATACGCAGTATTTT. Translating it yields CSVGDVASGRADTQYF.

CDR3 in DNA: TGCGCCAGCAGCTACCGGGACAGGTTCTCTGGGGCCAACGTCCTGACTTTC. Translation gives CASSYRDRFSGANVLTF. The chain employs TRBV5-1 and TRBJ2-6, with 8 positions matching TRBD1. The CDR3 sequence is 17 residues long. The ends lost 3 bases at V and 0 bases at J; junction bases unmatched: 5. In germline, CDR1 is SGHRS, CDR2 YFSETQ.

This clone was observed a few times. The CDR3 loop is CASGVQETQYF. The CDR3 DNA sequence: TGTGCCAGCGGTGTACAAGAGACCCAGTACTTC. The J gene is TRBJ2-5, the V gene TRBV2; D gene unclear. The germline V gene encodes CDR1 SNHLY and CDR2 FYNNEI. The CDR3 sequence is 11 residues long. V lost 8 bases and J lost 2, with 6 bases in between.

The genes are TRBV9 and TRBJ2-1; D not certain. Germline V gene sequence: CDR1 SGDLS, CDR2 YYNGEE. The V and J ends lost 0 bases and 0 bases respectively, with 13 bases between them. This CDR3 contains 17 residues. As DNA, the CDR3 is TGTGCCAGCAGCGTAGCTTGGCAGAGGAGCTCCTACAATGAGCAGTTCTTC. Translation gives CASSVAWQRSSYNEQFF.

This chain connects TRBV30 to TRBJ1-1; D not certain. V shed 4 bases and J shed 2 bases, with 5 bases lying between them. Germline lookup yields CDR1 GTSNPN and CDR2 SVGIG (reference sequence). The CDR3 runs 11 residues. The CDR3 bases are TGTGCCTGGAAGGTTAACACTGAAGCTTTCTTT. It is translated as CAWKVNTEAFF.

The table lists this clone with a few counts. V is TRBV10-3 and J is TRBJ2-3; D is possibly TRBD2 (5 bases). The CDR3 consists of 16 residues. Per germline, CDR1 ENHRY and CDR2 SYGVKD. Trimming took 4 bases from V and 1 from J, leaving 15 bases between them. The CDR3 here is CAISAEETPRTDTQYF. CDR3 in DNA: TGTGCCATCAGTGCGGAGGAAACCCCCCGCACAGATACGCAGTATTTT.

The V and J genes are TRBV28 and TRBJ1-2; no clear D. V lost 4 bases and J 1 base, leaving 19 bases between the germline ends. CDR3 length: 17 amino acids. CDR1 and CDR2 from the germline V gene are MDHEN and SYDVKM. CDR3 loop: CASSSPVRHDLNYGYTF. As DNA, the CDR3 is TGTGCCAGCAGTTCCCCCGTTCGACACGACCTTAACTATGGCTACACCTTC.

This chain joins TRBV11-2 and TRBJ1-1; D is unclear. The germline CDR1 and CDR2 sequences are SGHAT and FQNNGV. Trimming left V 6 bases short and J 8 bases short, with 13 bases between. This CDR3 contains 12 residues. The CDR3 reads CASRLQATEAFF. The CDR3 bases are TGTGCCAGCAGATTGCAGGCGACCGAAGCTTTCTTT.

The rearrangement links TRBV7-6 to TRBJ2-7; D ambiguous. The CDR3 runs 15 residues. The germline gives CDR1 SGHVS, CDR2 FNYEAQ. The V gene lost 5 bases and the J gene lost 0 bases, with 14 bases spanning the gap. The CDR3: CASSRTLDGSYEQYF. The CDR3 nucleotides read TGTGCCAGCAGCCGTACTCTGGACGGCTCCTACGAGCAGTACTTC.

The chain has TRBV25-1 and TRBJ2-5; D possibly corresponds to TRBD1 (5 bases). The germline V gene encodes CDR1 MGHDK and CDR2 SYGVNS. With 0 bases removed from V and 2 bases from J, the gap between germline ends came to 10 bases. CDR3 length equals 15 residues. The CDR3 protein is CASSEYRQSQETQYF. CDR3 nucleotides: TGTGCCAGCAGTGAATATCGACAGTCTCAAGAGACCCAGTACTTC.

The rearrangement uses TRBV7-2 and TRBJ2-7, with D perhaps TRBD1 or TRBD2 (6 bases each). Per germline, CDR1 SGHTA and CDR2 FQGNSA. The CDR3 sequence is 15 residues long. The V end was cut by 1 base, the J end by 0 bases, with 10 bases between. The CDR3 bases are TGTGCCAGCAGCTTAGATAAGGGGGGCTCCTACGAGCAGTACTTC. Protein: CASSLDKGGSYEQYF.

This clone was counted only a few times. The chain uses TRBV6-1 and TRBJ2-1; 7 nucleotides align to TRBD1. After removal of 7 bases from V and 8 bases from J, the junction contained 11 bases not matched to a gene. This CDR3 has 14 residues. Germline V gives CDR1 MNHNS, CDR2 SASEGT. The DNA for the CDR3 is TGTGCCAGCACCCATCTCGACAGGGCGGATGAGCAGTTCTTC. Translating gives CASTHLDRADEQFF.

The CDR3 protein is CASSQGTWATSGEKLFF. The CDR3 DNA sequence: TGCGCCAGCAGCCAAGGCACTTGGGCGACGAGTGGTGAAAAACTGTTTTTT. This chain joins TRBV4-3 and TRBJ1-4, with unresolved D. The germline V and J ends were trimmed by 1 base and 7 bases, with 19 bases remaining between them. Germline V gene data show CDR1 as LGHNA and CDR2 as YSLEER. CDR3 size: 17 residues.

This chain connects TRBV10-2 to TRBJ1-2; no clear D. Trimming left V 8 bases short and J 0 bases short, with 10 bases between. The CDR3 sequence is 13 residues long. From germline, CDR1 is WSHSY and CDR2 SAAADI. The CDR3 DNA reads as TGCGCCAGCCTTGACGTCGCTAACTATGGCTACACCTTC. It encodes CASLDVANYGYTF.

The chain employs TRBV9 and TRBJ1-2, with D possibly TRBD1 on 5 matching bases. Trimming left V 3 bases short and J 2 bases short, with 14 bases between. This CDR3 has 15 amino acids. Germline CDR1 is SGDLS and CDR2 is YYNGEE. CDR3 nucleotides: TGTGCCAGCAGCGAGGGCCCGGCAGGGAACTATGGCTACACCTTC. This sequence encodes CASSEGPAGNYGYTF. Full variable domain (outside the CDR3, taken from reference TRBV9 and TRBJ1-2): DSGVTQTPKHLITATGQRVTLRCSPRSGDLSVYWYQQSLDQGLQFLIQYYNGEERAKGNILERFSAQQFPDLHSELNLSSLELGDSALYFCASSEGPAGNYGYTFGSGTRLTVV.

This chain joins TRBV18 and TRBJ2-2; TRBD1 matches at 7 bases. Germline V gives CDR1 KGHSH, CDR2 LQKENI. V was pared by 5 bases and J by 4 bases, with 10 bases of the junction left unmatched. The CDR3 runs to 16 residues. CDR3 region: CASSSPTTGPTGELFF. CDR3 in DNA: TGTGCCAGCTCATCCCCGACGACAGGGCCCACCGGGGAGCTGTTTTTT.

The rearrangement joins TRBV5-1 to TRBJ2-2, with 7 bases lining up with TRBD2. Germline lookup yields CDR1 SGHRS and CDR2 YFSETQ. The junction had 8 bases not matched to a gene; V was cut back by 4 bases and J by 5 bases. The CDR3 is made up of 15 amino acids. For the CDR3, the DNA is TGCGCCAGCAGCCGCACTAGCGTCGGGACCGGGGAGCTGTTTTTT. Translated, it gives CASSRTSVGTGELFF.

This clone appeared once. V gene TRBV5-6 combines with J gene TRBJ1-1; no clear D gene. The CDR3 spans 11 residues. Germline CDR1 is SGHDT and CDR2 is YYEEEE. V lost 3 bases and J lost 1, with 1 base in between. The CDR3 DNA follows: TGTGCCAGCAGCTGGAACACTGAAGCTTTCTTT. Translated, it gives CASSWNTEAFF.

The chain combines TRBV7-9 with TRBJ1-3, with D perhaps matching TRBD1 (6 bases). The CDR3 spans 16 residues. Per the germline V gene, CDR1 is SEHNR and CDR2 is FQNEAQ (reference sequence). Trimming removed 5 bases at V and 1 base at J, with 15 bases between. CDR3 sequence (DNA): TGTGCCAGCAGCCCTAGAGGGGGGGTTTCTGGAAACACCATATATTTT. Translation gives CASSPRGGVSGNTIYF.

This chain connects TRBV4-2 to TRBJ2-7; D is undetermined. Trimming cost V 0 bases and J 5 bases, with 11 bases left between them. This CDR3 contains 14 residues. From germline, CDR1 is LGHNA and CDR2 YNFKEQ. CDR3 sequence: CASSQDSPYNEQYF. The CDR3 DNA sequence: TGTGCCAGCAGCCAAGATTCCCCGTACAACGAGCAGTACTTC.